The present T cell receptor beta chain was sequenced within a study of T cells in Graves' hyperthyroidism and ophthalmopathy (dated by TCRdb to the late 2010s). Turning to the overall study: Peripheral blood was sampled at the time of initial diagnosis, prior to any treatment. A discovery cohort of about a hundred patients, about 43 with Graves' ophthalmopathy and 57 with stable Graves' hyperthyroidism, was used to find distinguishing TCR V-J signatures. Whether ophthalmopathy could be predicted prospectively was tested in an independent validation cohort made up of about 20 hyperthyroidism patients plus 17 patients who later progressed to ophthalmopathy. The roughly 100 discovery patients were randomly divided into training and test sets at a 7:3 ratio. The study also compared thyroid tissue and blood T-cell repertoires from 5 to 7 Graves' hyperthyroidism patients. After blood sampling, hyperthyroidism patients were treated with methimazole at a starting dose of 30 mg daily, and ophthalmopathy patients were treated with high-dose intravenous methylprednisolone. TCR Vbeta CDR3 sequencing of approximately 140 peripheral blood samples (over 40 ophthalmopathy, 75 to 85 hyperthyroidism and approximately 17 progressor patients) is reported in the paper.

The CDR3 spans 13 residues, from the cysteine through the phenylalanine. Solely the CDR3 DNA is kept, with 39 bases framed from the first base. Trimming accounts for 5 bases at V and 10 bases at J, while the number of junction bases matched to no gene is 10. According to the germline V gene, CDR1 reads SGHAT and CDR2 reads FQNNGV. Broader findings and caveats from the paper: In cross-validation, a model built on a 13 V-J signature told ophthalmopathy apart from stable hyperthyroidism with 87.88% sensitivity and around 81% specificity, and in testing the same model reached 80%/75%. No statistical method was used to set the sample size in advance, and investigators knew the group allocation. Most expanded thyroid clonotypes (frequency above 0.001) were also found in blood, which suggests that blood repertoires may mirror thyroid immune responses. In validation, progression to ophthalmopathy was predicted by the model with approximately 67% sensitivity and 72% to 85% specificity, a median of roughly six months before onset.

This clonotype has a count of ten or more. Its antigen target is currently unknown. Per-base qualities were not stored, and no clone one base away is much larger. The TCR beta CDR3 regions were amplified from the RNA transcripts. The first round of RT-PCR for the TCR CDR3 was performed with the HTBI primer set and the Qiagen OneStep RT-PCR kit. Libraries were constructed in a second round of multiplex PCR, after which size selection and purification were performed. Sequencing of the libraries was done on an Illumina HiSeq2000 using paired-end 100 bp reads. In the source study's methods: SOAPnuke was used to process the raw data, removing reads that contained adapters or uncalled bases, had a mean Phred below 15, or lacked an exact match to the constant primer or identifier. High-quality paired reads were merged with COPE v1.2.5, and unique nucleotide sequences were defined as clonotypes. MiTCR v1.1 was used to align the clonotypes against IMGT TRBV, TRBD and TRBJ reference segments. The analysis was restricted to V-J combinations with a frequency above 0.0001, which together covered 99% to 99.2% of the repertoires. The TCS score was defined as F50 (clonal expansion) divided by E x V (chaos), with BLOSUM62-based TCRdist calculated between CDR3 peptides within each V-J. Welch's t-statistics and random forest reduced some 510 V-J features to roughly 13, which were used in a naive Bayes classifier (R e1071). Starting from the raw public reads, TCRdb applied fastp trimming at Q25, assembled clones with MiXCR and retained in-frame beta chains. When rows share a CDR3 protein, they turn into one entry using the most common DNA and genes. TCRdb's processing, not the authors' own work, is the source of the V and J calls. The sample table holds 550,000 to 600,000 distinct CDR3 sequences, of which over 15% were seen once. The ten largest clones capture about 20% of the sample.

Stable Graves' hyperthyroidism was defined as no progression to ophthalmopathy during 18 months of follow-up. Hyperthyroidism patients were newly diagnosed, had a disease duration of under 2 months, and were aged 18 to 65 years. Patients with uncontrolled infections, other autoimmune diseases, pregnancy or lactation were excluded. Diagnoses were based on clinical symptoms, serum thyroxine and TRAb, thyroid ultrasound and orbital computed tomography. PBMCs were isolated from roughly 10 ml of fresh peripheral blood by Ficoll-Paque density gradient centrifugation. Trizol reagent was used to extract total RNA, and RNA quality was then checked on an Agilent 2100 Bioanalyzer.

This chain is built from TRBV11-2 and TRBJ1-1, with TRBD1 matching 7 junction bases. The sample consisted of blood. This TCR derives from a young woman with Graves' hyperthyroidism. The CDR3 region has the sequence CASSLRGAGGAFF. The DNA is TGTGCCAGCAGCCTACGCGGGGCAGGGGGAGCTTTCTTT.